This TCR beta chain was observed in a study of early T cells in non-severe SARS-CoV-2 infection. This CDR3 has 13 residues. CDR1 MNHNS and CDR2 SASEGT come from the germline V gene. V was cut by 8 bases and J by 5 bases, with 13 bases left in between. Using its own MiXCR run on the 5' RACE reads, TCRdb lists one record per CDR3 protein. The sample records 75,000 to 100,000 distinct CDR3 sequences, around 14% being singletons. The sample comprised whole blood. The chain links TRBV6-1 to TRBJ2-1; a possible D gene is TRBD2 (6 bases). The receptor's source is an adult who was a healthcare worker with PCR-confirmed SARS-CoV-2 infection or an uninfected control (not recorded which). CDR3 bases: TGTGCCAGCGCCGGGGGTCTGAACAATGAGCAGTTCTTC. Translating gives CASAGGLNNEQFF.